Given below is one T cell receptor (beta chain) in context. Many counts were recorded for this clonotype. Its antigen is still unknown. No much larger clonotype is one base removed from it; base qualities were not supplied. TCRdb records Illumina MiSeq as the sequencer. The peripheral T cell repertoire was profiled for human TCRbeta genes. The paper's processing steps were these. Beta-binomial modelling was applied to test for differential clonotype abundance so that variability over time was accounted for. Clonotypes that had expanded were screened against the ImmuneCODE reference database of SARS-CoV-2-associated TCRs and mapped onto regions of the viral genome. Further repertoire analyses covered TRBV gene usage, CDR3 length, CDR3 amino acid overlap between time points, clonotype abundance distributions and Jaccard similarity. The public reads were run again by TCRdb, first through fastp at Q25 and then through MiXCR, and only productive beta chains were kept. A single entry per CDR3 protein holds the most common genes and DNA from its merged rows. What appears here as the V and J calls and clone size reflects TCRdb's work, not the paper's. This sample lists roughly 250,000 distinct CDR3 sequences; under 30% were detected once. The ten largest clones represent around 6.8% of the sample.

The time point label here, explained by the study, means: pre-pandemic baseline sample and day 111 after first positive SARS-CoV-2 test. This record comes from a study of kidney transplant recipient with SARS-CoV-2 infection (dated by TCRdb to the early 2020s). Via the germline V gene (reference sequence), CDR1 is SEHNR and CDR2 FQNEAQ. Relative to germline, V is missing 4 bases and J is missing 1 base, with 10 bases of the junction outside any gene match. The CDR3 measures 18 amino acids from cysteine to phenylalanine. Only the CDR3 portion is preserved as DNA: 54 bases, with reading frame beginning at the first base.

The clonotype originates from a male patient in his thirties who had COVID-19 and was a kidney transplant recipient. After a transplant, some of the T cells may come from the graft donor. The specimen comprised a blood sample, sampled at baseline and on approximately day 120 from a kidney transplant recipient. The receptor chain draws on TRBV7-9 and TRBJ1-4; 9 nucleotides in the junction match TRBD1. DNA sequence: TGTGCCAGCAGCTACGGCTGGACAGGGGAGGGAACTAATGAAAAACTGTTTTTT. The resulting protein is CASSYGWTGEGTNEKLFF.